This T cell receptor (beta chain) was recorded in a study of blood T cell repertoires in COVID-19. Turning to the study itself: Acute-phase and convalescent COVID-19 samples originated in the United States, Italy and Spain. PBMCs, B-cell-depleted T cells, or T cells were the source of the cDNA or gDNA that made up the material.

Trimming removed 0 bases from V and 5 bases from J, with 11 bases in between. The length of the CDR3 is 14 residues. CDR1 and CDR2 (germline): SGHTA, FQGNSA. The authors' processing: Reference gene primer amplification in the assay estimated nucleated cell counts. The protocol was immunoSEQ multiplex PCR, while the TCRdb copy is restricted to in-frame clones and leaves out a portion. From that table come the V and J calls and clone size; the DNA was used to work out D and trimming. The sample holds over 45,000 clones, roughly 90% seen once. Sequencing was performed on peripheral blood. V is TRBV7-2 and J is TRBJ2-7; a possible D gene is TRBD1 (6 bases). This clonotype was obtained from a man at least 80 years old in a cohort sampled during active COVID-19. Written as DNA, the CDR3 is TGTGCCAGCAGCTTAGCGGGGGCAACCAACGAGCAGTACTTC. This encodes CASSLAGATNEQYF. The full variable domain, completed using reference TRBV7-2 and TRBJ2-7, is GAGVSQSPSNKVTEKGKDVELRCDPISGHTALYWYRQSLGQGLEFLIYFQGNSAPDKSGLPSDRFSAERTGGSVSTLTIQRTQQEDSAVYLCASSLAGATNEQYFGPGTRLTVT.